This T cell receptor beta chain was identified during a study of blood T cells in healthy people across ages. Alongside a J-beta primer mix, a sample-barcoded 5' primer served in a second PCR lasting about 7 to 12 cycles. Every molecule of cDNA carried a tag from a template-switch adaptor with 12 random nucleotides. TCRdb passed the 5' RACE reads through MiXCR, listing each CDR3 protein once. The table includes 750,000 to 850,000 distinct CDR3 sequences, approximately 25% detected once. The same sample was also used in a study of T cells of mothers and their children. That study reports: Thymic selection molds TCR recombination output in a comparable way in related and unrelated pairs.

This receptor was taken from a boy aged 5-17 years in good health. Sequenced sample: blood.

The CDR3 DNA reads TGTGCCAGCAGTTCTGAGGGGGCCGGGGAGACCCAGTACTTC. This gives the protein CASSSEGAGETQYF. The V gene is TRBV12-3 or TRBV12-4, the J gene TRBJ2-5, with TRBD1 matching over 7 bases. V gave up 4 bases and J gave up 5 bases; unmatched junction bases: 7. The CDR3 is made up of 14 amino acids.